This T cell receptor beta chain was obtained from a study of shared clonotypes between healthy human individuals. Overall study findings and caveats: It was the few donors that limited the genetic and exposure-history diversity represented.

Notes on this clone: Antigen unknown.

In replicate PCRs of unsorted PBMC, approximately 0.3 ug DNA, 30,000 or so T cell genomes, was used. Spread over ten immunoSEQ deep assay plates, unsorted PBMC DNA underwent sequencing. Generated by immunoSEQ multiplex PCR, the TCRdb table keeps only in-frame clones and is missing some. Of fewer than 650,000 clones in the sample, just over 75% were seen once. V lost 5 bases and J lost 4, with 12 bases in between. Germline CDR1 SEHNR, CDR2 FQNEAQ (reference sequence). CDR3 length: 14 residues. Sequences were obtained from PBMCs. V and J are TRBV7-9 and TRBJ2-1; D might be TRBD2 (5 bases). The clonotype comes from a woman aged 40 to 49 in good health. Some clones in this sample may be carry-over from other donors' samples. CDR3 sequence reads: CASSQSSGYNEQFF. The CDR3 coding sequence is TGTGCCAGCAGCCAGTCCAGCGGTTACAATGAGCAGTTCTTC. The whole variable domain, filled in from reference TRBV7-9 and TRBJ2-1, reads DTGVSQNPRHKITKRGQNVTFRCDPISEHNRLYWYRQTLGQGPEFLTYFQNEAQLEKSRLLSDRFSAERPKGSFSTLEIQRTEQGDSAMYLCASSQSSGYNEQFFGPGTRLTVL.